The rows below give T cell receptor beta chains drawn from one sample of a study of blood T cells in healthy people across ages. A single record per CDR3 protein comes from TCRdb applying MiXCR to the 5' RACE reads. The repertoire holds 1.5 million to 2 million distinct CDR3 sequences, about 35% seen once, with 11% in the top ten. The sample consisted of blood. The receptors derive from a woman between 25 and 40 years old in good health. Both conserved end residues are part of each CDR3. D genes are given only for firm matches. Clone size is given for some rows only: seen once, a few or many times, or a class if the clone is expanded.

V gene	clone size	J gene	D gene	CDR3 DNA	CDR3 protein
TRBV7-2	NA	TRBJ1-1	TRBD1	TGTGCCAGCACCCGACAGGGGGCCGGCGCTTTCTTT	CASTRQGAGAFF
TRBV6-5	NA	TRBJ2-7	NA	TGTGCCAGCAGTTACGGTTTCCTCGGGGACTACGAGCAGTACTTC	CASSYGFLGDYEQYF
TRBV7-9	NA	TRBJ1-6	NA	TGTGCCAGCAGCTTAGCGCAGGCAGTAGGCTCACCCCTCCACTTT	CASSLAQAVGSPLHF
TRBV7-2	many	TRBJ2-5	NA	TGTGCCAGCAGCCCCACCGGCTGGGGGATGCCAGAGACCCAGTACTTC	CASSPTGWGMPETQYF
TRBV10-3	few	TRBJ2-3	NA	TGTGCCATCAGTGAGTCGAACATCGGGAGCAGCACCACAGATACGCAGTATTTT	CAISESNIGSSTTDTQYF
TRBV3-1	NA	TRBJ2-1	NA	TGTGCCAGCAGCCAAGAACAGCCCTACAATGAGCAGTTCTTC	CASSQEQPYNEQFF
TRBV25-1	NA	TRBJ1-4	NA	TGTGCCAGCAGTTCCCGGGGGGGTTGGGAAAAACTGTTTTTT	CASSSRGGWEKLFF
TRBV29-1	NA	TRBJ2-7	TRBD2	TGCAGCGTTGGACTAGCGGGAGGATCGGCTTACGAGCAGTACTTC	CSVGLAGGSAYEQYF
TRBV27	NA	TRBJ1-5	TRBD1	TGTGCCAGCAGTCCCCTTTCCAGGGGGCGCGGGCAGCCCCAGCATTTT	CASSPLSRGRGQPQHF
TRBV7-9	NA	TRBJ2-1	NA	TGTGCCAGCAGCTCCTCGGCAGACCATGAGCAGTTCTTC	CASSSSADHEQFF
TRBV3-1	NA	TRBJ1-2	TRBD1	TGTGCCAGCAGCCAAGAGGTTCAGGGGGTGGACTATGGCTACACCTTC	CASSQEVQGVDYGYTF
TRBV5-1	many	TRBJ2-1	NA	TGCGCCAGCAGCTTGGAAGGAAGAGGGTCCCCTGTGAACAATGAGCAGTTCTTC	CASSLEGRGSPVNNEQFF
TRBV14	NA	TRBJ1-4	NA	TGTGCCAGCAGCCAAGCGTGGACAACTAATGAAAAACTGTTTTTT	CASSQAWTTNEKLFF
TRBV7-8	few	TRBJ2-2	TRBD2	TGTGCCAGCGCCCATAGCGGGAGAAGCTGGACCGGGGAGCTGTTTTTT	CASAHSGRSWTGELFF
TRBV20-1	once	TRBJ1-1	TRBD1	TGCAGTGCTAGAGATCCCAAGGGGGCGATGGTCACTGAAGCTTTCTTT	CSARDPKGAMVTEAFF